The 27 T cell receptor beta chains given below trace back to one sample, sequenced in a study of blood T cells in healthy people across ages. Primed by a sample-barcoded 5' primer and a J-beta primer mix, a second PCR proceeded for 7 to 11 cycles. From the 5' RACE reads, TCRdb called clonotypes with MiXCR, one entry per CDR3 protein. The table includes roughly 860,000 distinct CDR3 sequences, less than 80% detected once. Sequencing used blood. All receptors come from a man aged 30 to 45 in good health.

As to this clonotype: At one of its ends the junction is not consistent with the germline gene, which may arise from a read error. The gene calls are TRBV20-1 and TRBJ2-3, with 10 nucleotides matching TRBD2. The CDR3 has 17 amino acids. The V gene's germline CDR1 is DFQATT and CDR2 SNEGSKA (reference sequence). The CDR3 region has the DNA TGCAGCGCTAGACCCTCAGGGAGCGGGGGGGACCCAGATACGCAGTATTTT. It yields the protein CSARPSGSGGDPDTQYF.

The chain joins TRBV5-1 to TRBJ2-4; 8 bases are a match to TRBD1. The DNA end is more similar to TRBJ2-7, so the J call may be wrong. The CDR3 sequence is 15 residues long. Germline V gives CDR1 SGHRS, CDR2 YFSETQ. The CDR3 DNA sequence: TGCGCCAGCAGCTTGGCGGACAGGGAGGTCGACGAGCAGTACTTC. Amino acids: CASSLADREVDEQYF.

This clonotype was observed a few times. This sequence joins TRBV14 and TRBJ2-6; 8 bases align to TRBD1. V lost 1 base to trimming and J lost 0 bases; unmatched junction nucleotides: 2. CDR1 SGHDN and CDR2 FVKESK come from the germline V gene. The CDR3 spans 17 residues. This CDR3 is CASSQGQGYSGANVLTF. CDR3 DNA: TGTGCCAGCAGCCAAGGACAGGGGTACTCTGGGGCCAACGTCCTGACTTTC.

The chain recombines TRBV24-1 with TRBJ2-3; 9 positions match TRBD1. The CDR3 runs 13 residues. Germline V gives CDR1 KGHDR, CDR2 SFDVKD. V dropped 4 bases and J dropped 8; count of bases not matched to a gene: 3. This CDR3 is CATSEVTGGTQYF. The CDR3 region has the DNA TGTGCCACCAGTGAGGTGACAGGGGGTACGCAGTATTTT.

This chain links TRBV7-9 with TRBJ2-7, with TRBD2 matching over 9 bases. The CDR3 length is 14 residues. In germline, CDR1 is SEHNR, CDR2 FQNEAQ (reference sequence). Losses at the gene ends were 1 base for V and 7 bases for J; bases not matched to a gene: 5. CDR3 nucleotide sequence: TGTGCCAGCAGCTTAGGGACTAGCGACAATGAGCAGTACTTC. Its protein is CASSLGTSDNEQYF.

This CDR3 reads CASRNDEKLFF. The CDR3, as DNA: TGTGCCAGCCGGAACGATGAAAAACTGTTTTTT. V is TRBV28 and J is TRBJ1-4; D gene uncertain. V lost 8 bases to trimming and J lost 6 bases, with 7 bases between them. Germline lookup yields CDR1 MDHEN and CDR2 SYDVKM. The CDR3 is made up of 11 amino acids.

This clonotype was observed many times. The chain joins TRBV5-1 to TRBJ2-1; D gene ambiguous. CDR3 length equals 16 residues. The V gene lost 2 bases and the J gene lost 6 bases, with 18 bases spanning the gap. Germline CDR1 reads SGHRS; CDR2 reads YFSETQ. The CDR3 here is CASSLTSGEWSNEQFF. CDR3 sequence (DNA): TGCGCCAGCAGCTTAACCTCGGGTGAGTGGAGCAATGAGCAGTTCTTC.

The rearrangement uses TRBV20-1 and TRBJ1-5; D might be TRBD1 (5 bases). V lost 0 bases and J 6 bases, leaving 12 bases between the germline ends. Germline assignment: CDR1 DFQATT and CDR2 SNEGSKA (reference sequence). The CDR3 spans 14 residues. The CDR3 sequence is CSAREGEGSQPQHF. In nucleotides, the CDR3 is TGCAGTGCTAGAGAAGGGGAGGGGAGTCAGCCCCAGCATTTT.

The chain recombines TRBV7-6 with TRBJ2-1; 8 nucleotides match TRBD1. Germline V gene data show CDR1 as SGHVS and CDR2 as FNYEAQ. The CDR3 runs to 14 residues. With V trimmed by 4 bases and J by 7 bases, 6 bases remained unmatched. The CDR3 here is CASSSAQGVNEQFF. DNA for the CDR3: TGTGCCAGCAGCTCAGCACAGGGGGTTAATGAGCAGTTCTTC. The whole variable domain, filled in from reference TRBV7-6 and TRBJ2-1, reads GAGVSQSPRYKVTKRGQDVALRCDPISGHVSLYWYRQALGQGPEFLTYFNYEAQQDKSGLPNDRFSAERPEGSISTLTIQRTEQRDSAMYRCASSSAQGVNEQFFGPGTRLTVL.

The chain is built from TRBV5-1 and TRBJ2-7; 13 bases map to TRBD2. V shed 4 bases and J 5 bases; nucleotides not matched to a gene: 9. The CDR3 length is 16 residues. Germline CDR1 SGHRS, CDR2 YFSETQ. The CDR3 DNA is TGCGCCAGCAGCGGGAGGGGACTAGCGGGGATCGACGAGCAGTACTTC. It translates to CASSGRGLAGIDEQYF.

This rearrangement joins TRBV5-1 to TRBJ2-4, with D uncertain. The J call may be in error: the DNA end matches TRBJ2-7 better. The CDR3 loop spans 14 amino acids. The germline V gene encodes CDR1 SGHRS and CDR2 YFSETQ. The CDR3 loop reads CASSLVDGPYEQYF. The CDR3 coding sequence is TGCGCCAGCAGCTTGGTGGACGGTCCCTACGAGCAGTACTTC.

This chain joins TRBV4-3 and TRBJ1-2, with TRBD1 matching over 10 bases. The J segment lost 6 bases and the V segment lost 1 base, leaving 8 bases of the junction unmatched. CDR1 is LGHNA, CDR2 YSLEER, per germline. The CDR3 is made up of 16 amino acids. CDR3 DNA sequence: TGCGCCAGCAGCCAAGCAGCGACAGGGGGCCGGGATGGCTACACCTTC. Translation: CASSQAATGGRDGYTF.

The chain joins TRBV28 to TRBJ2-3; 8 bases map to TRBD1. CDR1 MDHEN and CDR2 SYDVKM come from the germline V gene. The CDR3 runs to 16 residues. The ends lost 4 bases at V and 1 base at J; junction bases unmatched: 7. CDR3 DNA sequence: TGTGCCAGCAGTTCCCATCACAGGGGGGGCACAGATACGCAGTATTTT. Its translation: CASSSHHRGGTDTQYF.

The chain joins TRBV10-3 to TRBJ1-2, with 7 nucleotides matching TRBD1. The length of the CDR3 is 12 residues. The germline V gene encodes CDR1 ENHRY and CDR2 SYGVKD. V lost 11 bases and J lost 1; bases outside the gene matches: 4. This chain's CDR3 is CAFGTDNYGYTF. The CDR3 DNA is TGTGCCTTCGGGACAGATAACTATGGCTACACCTTC.

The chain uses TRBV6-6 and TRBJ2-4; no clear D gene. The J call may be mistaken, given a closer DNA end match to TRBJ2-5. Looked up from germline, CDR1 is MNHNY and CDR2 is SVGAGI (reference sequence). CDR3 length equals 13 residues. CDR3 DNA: TGTGCCAGCACCATAGACCTGGAAGAGACCCAGTACTTC. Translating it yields CASTIDLEETQYF.

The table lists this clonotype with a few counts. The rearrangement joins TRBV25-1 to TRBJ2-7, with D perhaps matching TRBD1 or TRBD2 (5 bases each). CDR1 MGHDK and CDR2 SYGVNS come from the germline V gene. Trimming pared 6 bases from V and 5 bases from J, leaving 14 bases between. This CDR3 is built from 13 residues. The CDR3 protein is CASSGPWGNEQYF. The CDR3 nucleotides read TGTGCCAGCAGCGGCCCTTGGGGGAACGAGCAGTACTTC.

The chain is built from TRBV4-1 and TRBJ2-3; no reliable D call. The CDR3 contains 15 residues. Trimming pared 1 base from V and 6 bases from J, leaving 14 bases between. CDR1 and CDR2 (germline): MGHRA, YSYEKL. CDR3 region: CASSQGAPGPDTQYF. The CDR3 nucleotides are TGCGCCAGCAGCCAAGGGGCCCCCGGGCCCGATACGCAGTATTTT.

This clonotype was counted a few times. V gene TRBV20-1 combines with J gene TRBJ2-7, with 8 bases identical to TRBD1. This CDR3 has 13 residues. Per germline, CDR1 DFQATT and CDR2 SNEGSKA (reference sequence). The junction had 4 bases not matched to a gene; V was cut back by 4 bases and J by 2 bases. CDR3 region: CSATDREPYEQYF. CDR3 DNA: TGCAGTGCTACGGACAGGGAGCCCTACGAGCAGTACTTC.

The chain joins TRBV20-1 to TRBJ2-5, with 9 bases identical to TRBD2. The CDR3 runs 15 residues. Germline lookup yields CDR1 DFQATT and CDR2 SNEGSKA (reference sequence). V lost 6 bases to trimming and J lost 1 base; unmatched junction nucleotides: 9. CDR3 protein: CSAVLPSGVQETQYF. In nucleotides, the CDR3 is TGCAGTGCCGTTTTACCTAGCGGGGTCCAAGAGACCCAGTACTTC.

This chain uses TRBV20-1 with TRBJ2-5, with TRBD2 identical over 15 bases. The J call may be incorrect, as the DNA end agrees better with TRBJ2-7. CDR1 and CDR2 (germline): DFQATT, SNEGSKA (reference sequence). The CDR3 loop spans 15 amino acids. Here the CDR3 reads CSAPGTSGGNYEQYF. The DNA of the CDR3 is TGCAGTGCTCCTGGGACTAGCGGGGGGAACTACGAGCAGTACTTC.

The CDR3 sequence is CASSLVVRWGNEQFF. In nucleotides, the CDR3 is TGTGCCAGCAGCTTAGTAGTGCGATGGGGGAATGAGCAGTTCTTC. J is TRBJ2-1 and V is TRBV7-6; D tentatively fits TRBD1 or TRBD2 (5 bases each). V lost 1 base, J lost 7 bases, and 14 bases lay in between. Germline V gene lookup returns CDR1 SGHVS and CDR2 FNYEAQ. CDR3 length equals 15 residues.

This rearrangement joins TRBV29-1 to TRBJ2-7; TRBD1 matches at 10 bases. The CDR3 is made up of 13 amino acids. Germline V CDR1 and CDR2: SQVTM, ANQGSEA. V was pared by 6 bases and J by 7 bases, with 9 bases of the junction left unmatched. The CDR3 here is CSVRTGGEWEQYF. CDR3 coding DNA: TGCAGCGTCCGGACAGGGGGTGAGTGGGAGCAGTACTTC.

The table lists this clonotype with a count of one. The CDR3 nucleotides are TGTGCCAGCAGCTTAAACCCCAGAAACCAAGAGACCCAGTACTTC. This sequence encodes CASSLNPRNQETQYF. The chain carries TRBV7-2 and TRBJ2-5, with unresolved D. The germline V gene has CDR1 SGHTA and CDR2 FQGNSA. The CDR3 is made up of 15 amino acids. The germline V and J ends were trimmed by 2 bases and 0 bases, with 10 bases remaining between them.

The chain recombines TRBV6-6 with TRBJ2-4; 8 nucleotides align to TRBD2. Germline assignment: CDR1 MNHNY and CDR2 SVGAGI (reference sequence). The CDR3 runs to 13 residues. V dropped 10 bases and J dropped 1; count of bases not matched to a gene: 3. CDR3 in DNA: TGTGCCATTCGGGGGGGCGCCAAAAACATTCAGTACTTC. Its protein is CAIRGGAKNIQYF.

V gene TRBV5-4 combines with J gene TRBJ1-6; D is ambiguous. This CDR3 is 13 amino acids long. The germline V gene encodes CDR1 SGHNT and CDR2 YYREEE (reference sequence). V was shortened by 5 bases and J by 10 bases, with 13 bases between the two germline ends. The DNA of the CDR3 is TGTGCCAGCAGGACGGGAGCGGGATCACCCCTCCACTTT. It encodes CASRTGAGSPLHF.

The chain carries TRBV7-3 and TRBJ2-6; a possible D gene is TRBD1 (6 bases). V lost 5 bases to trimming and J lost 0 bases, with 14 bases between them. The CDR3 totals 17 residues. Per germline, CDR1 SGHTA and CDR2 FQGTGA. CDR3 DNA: TGTGCCAGCAGCCGTTGGGACACTAGCTCTGGGGCCAACGTCCTGACTTTC. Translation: CASSRWDTSSGANVLTF.

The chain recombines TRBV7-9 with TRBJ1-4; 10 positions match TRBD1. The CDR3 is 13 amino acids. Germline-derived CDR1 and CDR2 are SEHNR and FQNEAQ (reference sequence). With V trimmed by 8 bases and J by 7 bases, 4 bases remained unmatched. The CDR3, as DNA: TGTGCCAGCTCCGGACAGGGGGGTGAAAAACTGTTTTTT. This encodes CASSGQGGEKLFF.